The T cell receptor (beta chain) under discussion was sequenced for a study of CD8 T cells in ankylosing spondylitis (dated by TCRdb to the late 2010s). Background for the entire study: T cell receptor beta repertoires were profiled in healthy donors and ankylosing spondylitis patients so that disease-linked TCR variants could be found. The whole study cohort included 108 healthy donors and roughly 24 ankylosing spondylitis patients. Samples of peripheral blood were taken, and for ankylosing spondylitis patients, synovial fluid was collected as well. The investigation overall reported the following: The disease-linked clones had a CD8+ phenotype and were found at relatively low frequencies in peripheral blood. The disease-linked clones were reported as significantly enriched in matched synovial fluid samples from ankylosing spondylitis patients. Blood from ankylosing spondylitis patients appeared to be characterized by a TCR beta motif made up of about 8 highly homologous amino acid variants. Some TCR beta motif variants had previously been reported in synovial fluid and blood of reactive arthritis patients, which suggested common disease-initiation mechanisms.

This clonotype has ten or more counts. The antigen it binds to is not known. No much larger clonotype is one base removed from it; base qualities were not supplied. The data were produced on an Illumina HiSeq 2500. Quantitative 5'-RACE with molecular barcodes was used to prepare TCR beta libraries. Per the source publication's procedure: Disease-linked TCR variants were identified with a new computational method built on a probabilistic model of VDJ rearrangement. The raw public data were reprocessed by TCRdb itself: fastp quality trimming at Q25, MiXCR clonotype calling, in-frame beta chains only. For every CDR3 protein sequence, its rows merge into one entry that carries the most common genes and DNA. It is TCRdb's table, rather than the study itself, that gives the V and J calls and clone size. Within this sample are some 200,000 distinct CDR3 sequences, with 6% to 8.5% of them counted one time only. Together, the top ten hold 13% to 15% of the sample.

The germline V gene provides CDR1 SGHVS and CDR2 FQNEAQ. The CDR3 starts with the cysteine, ends with the phenylalanine, and has 15 residues. The kept DNA is CDR3 alone, 45 bases in frame from the first base. V is cut back by 3 bases and J by 4 bases, with 5 bases in the junction unmatched. The rearrangement combines TRBV7-8 with TRBJ2-3; a stretch of 9 junction bases matches TRBD2. The clonotype originates from a male donor with ankylosing spondylitis. The sample was blood, either unsorted or a sorted T cell fraction (not recorded which). The sequenced DNA: TGTGCCAGCAGCTTGGGGCGGGGGGGCTCAGATACGCAGTATTTT. Translated, it gives CASSLGRGGSDTQYF.